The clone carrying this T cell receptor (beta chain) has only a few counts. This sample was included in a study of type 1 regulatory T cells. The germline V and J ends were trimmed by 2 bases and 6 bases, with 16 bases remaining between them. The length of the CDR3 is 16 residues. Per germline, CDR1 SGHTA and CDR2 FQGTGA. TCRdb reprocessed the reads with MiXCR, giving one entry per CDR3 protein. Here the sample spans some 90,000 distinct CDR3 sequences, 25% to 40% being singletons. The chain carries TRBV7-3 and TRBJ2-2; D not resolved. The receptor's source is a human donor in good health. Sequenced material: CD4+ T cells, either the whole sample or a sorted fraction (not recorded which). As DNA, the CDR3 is TGTGCCAGCAGCTTAGCGACTCAAGCAACACCCGGGGAGCTGTTTTTT. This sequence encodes CASSLATQATPGELFF.